The 17 T cell receptor beta chains presented below share a single source sample, sequenced in a study of T cells after posttransplantation cyclophosphamide. The naive gate required viable CD3+CD4+ or CD3+CD8+ cells with CCR7+CD45RA+CD45RO-CD95-CD27+CD28+ phenotype. Measured with immunoSEQ multiplex PCR; TCRdb has only the in-frame clones, and not every one. The table records about 20,000 clones, 95% to 99% of them present only once. The sample was naive CD4+ T cells sorted from PBMCs. These receptors were taken from a middle-aged man in good health, CMV-negative, and a related stem cell transplant donor.

The chain joins TRBV5-1 to TRBJ2-1; D is perhaps TRBD1 (6 bases). The length of the CDR3 is 15 residues. V dropped 0 bases and J dropped 0 bases, with 7 bases sitting between them. Germline CDR1 and CDR2: SGHRS and YFSETQ. The CDR3 protein is CASSLGTASYNEQFF. Here the CDR3 DNA reads TGCGCCAGCAGCTTGGGGACAGCCTCCTACAATGAGCAGTTCTTC.

This rearrangement joins TRBV2 to TRBJ2-1; 12 bases line up with TRBD2. The V and J ends lost 11 bases and 7 bases, in that order; junction bases with no gene match: 12. The CDR3 sequence is 15 residues long. Germline values: CDR1 SNHLY, CDR2 FYNNEI. The CDR3 DNA reads TGTGCCGATACCTTTGGACTAGCGGGATTAAATGAGCAGTTCTTC. Translating it yields CADTFGLAGLNEQFF.

The rearrangement links TRBV6-5 to TRBJ1-1; tentatively, D is TRBD1 (6 bases). This CDR3 has 12 amino acids. In germline, CDR1 is MNHEY, CDR2 SVGAGI. The V end lost 10 bases, the J end lost 6 bases, and 15 bases lay between the germline ends. CDR3 DNA sequence: TGTGCCACCGGAAGGGGGAAGTCTGAAGCTTTCTTT. As protein: CATGRGKSEAFF.

The V call is TRBV27, the J call TRBJ2-3; TRBD1 matches 8 bases. After removal of 9 bases from V and 6 bases from J, the junction contained 8 bases not matched to a gene. Germline V gene data show CDR1 as MNHEY and CDR2 as SMNVEV (reference sequence). This CDR3 has 13 residues. The CDR3 is CASGQGPWDTQYF. The CDR3 nucleotides are TGTGCCAGTGGACAGGGCCCCTGGGATACGCAGTATTTT.

V is TRBV29-1 and J is TRBJ2-7, with D tentatively TRBD1 (5 bases). The CDR3 consists of 12 residues. Trimming removed 7 bases at V and 0 bases at J, with 10 bases between. Germline assignment: CDR1 SQVTM and CDR2 ANQGSEA. In DNA form, the CDR3 reads TGCAGCGCGACAGAAAGCTCCTACGAGCAGTACTTC. Its translation: CSATESSYEQYF.

The J gene is TRBJ2-1, the V gene TRBV11-2; 9 bases match TRBD1. Germline V lookup: CDR1 SGHAT, CDR2 FQNNGV. This CDR3 contains 18 residues. V shed 5 bases and J 0 bases; nucleotides not matched to a gene: 11. The CDR3 DNA is TGTGCCAGCAGCACGACAGGGGGGAGCCTCCGCTCCTACAATGAGCAGTTCTTC. Translation: CASSTTGGSLRSYNEQFF.

V is TRBV29-1 and J is TRBJ1-1; D is unresolved. Trimming removed 5 bases at V and 4 bases at J, with 14 bases between. The CDR3 has 13 residues. Germline lookup yields CDR1 SQVTM and CDR2 ANQGSEA. This CDR3 is CSVPGEGSTEAFF. The CDR3, as DNA: TGCAGCGTTCCCGGGGAGGGATCCACTGAAGCTTTCTTT.

This chain links TRBV5-1 with TRBJ2-7; tentatively, D is TRBD1 (5 bases). The CDR3 is 14 residues long. V was pared by 1 base and J by 4 bases, with 12 bases between. Per the germline V gene, CDR1 is SGHRS and CDR2 is YFSETQ. The CDR3 sequence: CASSLWQGRYEQYF. The CDR3 coding sequence is TGCGCCAGCAGCTTGTGGCAGGGAAGGTACGAGCAGTACTTC.

The V and J genes are TRBV14 and TRBJ2-3; D not resolved. Per germline, CDR1 SGHDN and CDR2 FVKESK. CDR3 length: 15 residues. With 1 base removed from V and 2 bases from J, the gap between germline ends came to 10 bases. CDR3 nucleotides: TGTGCCAGCAGCCAAGGGATGACATCCACAGATACGCAGTATTTT. It encodes CASSQGMTSTDTQYF.

The CDR3 DNA is TGTGCCAGCAGTTTGATAGCGGGGGGGGGTCGGCAGTACTTC. Translated, it gives CASSLIAGGGRQYF. The gene calls are TRBV28 and TRBJ2-5; 11 positions match TRBD2. The CDR3 sequence is 14 residues long. The J segment lost 11 bases and the V segment lost 3 bases, leaving 8 bases of the junction unmatched. Germline CDR1 MDHEN, CDR2 SYDVKM. Variable domain in full (rest from reference TRBV28 and TRBJ2-5): DVKVTQSSRYLVKRTGEKVFLECVQDMDHENMFWYRQDPGLGLRLIYFSYDVKMKEKGDIPEGYSVSREKKERFSLILESASTNQTSMYLCASSLIAGGGRQYFGPGTRLLVL.

The J gene is TRBJ1-5, the V gene TRBV6-4; D is unresolved. CDR3 length equals 14 residues. V was clipped by 2 bases and J by 2 bases, with 7 bases between them. Germline V gene sequence: CDR1 MRHNA, CDR2 SNTAGT. As DNA, the CDR3 is TGTGCCAGCAGTGACGAGGCAGGCAATCAGCCCCAGCATTTT. The encoded protein is CASSDEAGNQPQHF.

The chain joins TRBV2 to TRBJ1-6; D is unresolved. Germline loops: CDR1 SNHLY, CDR2 FYNNEI. CDR3 length equals 15 residues. Trimming removed 4 bases from V and 7 bases from J, with 14 bases in between. The CDR3 is CASSGARGFNSPLHF. CDR3 nucleotide sequence: TGTGCCAGCAGTGGGGCGCGGGGTTTCAATTCACCCCTCCACTTT.

The rearrangement links TRBV27 to TRBJ2-2; 8 bases are a match to TRBD2. V lost 5 bases, J lost 3 bases, and 8 bases stayed unmatched. Germline values: CDR1 MNHEY, CDR2 SMNVEV (reference sequence). This CDR3 contains 16 residues. The CDR3, as DNA: TGTGCCAGCAGTCCGATAGCGGGAACAGACACCGGGGAGCTGTTTTTT. Translated: CASSPIAGTDTGELFF.

The chain recombines TRBV6-5 with TRBJ1-2, with 8 bases matching TRBD1. Unmatched junction bases numbered 6, after V lost 4 bases and J lost 2 bases. Germline CDR1 is MNHEY and CDR2 is SVGAGI. The CDR3 extends over 15 amino acids. As DNA, the CDR3 is TGTGCCAGCAGTTTCACAGGGGGAATCAACTATGGCTACACCTTC. This encodes CASSFTGGINYGYTF.

This rearrangement joins TRBV4-2 to TRBJ1-4; D not resolved. The germline gives CDR1 LGHNA, CDR2 YNFKEQ. The CDR3 has 15 residues. The ends were cut back, 1 base at V and 6 bases at J, with 12 bases in the middle. In DNA form, the CDR3 reads TGTGCCAGCAGCCAAGGTAGTAGCGAGGATGAAAAACTGTTTTTT. This codes for CASSQGSSEDEKLFF.

J is TRBJ1-2 and V is TRBV11-2; D is undetermined. From germline, CDR1 is SGHAT and CDR2 FQNNGV. V was clipped by 0 bases and J by 6 bases, with 11 bases between them. The length of the CDR3 is 14 residues. The CDR3 nucleotides read TGTGCCAGCAGCTTAGAGGCCAGGTTGCATGGCTACACCTTC. Amino acids: CASSLEARLHGYTF. The variable domain in full, completed from reference TRBV11-2 and TRBJ1-2, reads EAGVAQSPRYKIIEKRQSVAFWCNPISGHATLYWYQQILGQGPKLLIQFQNNGVVDDSQLPKDRFSAERLKGVDSTLKIQPAKLEDSAVYLCASSLEARLHGYTFGSGTRLTVV.

V is TRBV7-2 and J is TRBJ2-4, with TRBD2 identical over 7 bases. V was pared by 7 bases and J by 5 bases, with 8 bases of the junction left unmatched. The CDR3 has 14 amino acids. Per germline, CDR1 SGHTA and CDR2 FQGNSA. CDR3 region: CASMGGYSENIQYF. Written as DNA, the CDR3 is TGTGCCAGCATGGGAGGGTACTCTGAAAACATTCAGTACTTC.